The 30 T cell receptor beta chains given below trace back to one sample, sequenced in a study of cytomegalovirus exposure and HLA in healthy donors. PCR used 60 Vbeta primers and 13 Jbeta primers. Repertoires were generated with immunoSEQ multiplex PCR, while TCRdb's copy carries only in-frame clones and drops some. This sample has 100,000 to 150,000 clones, with around 86% found just once. The sample was PBMCs. The receptor set was obtained from a woman aged 45 to 65 in good health and CMV-seropositive.

The V and J genes are TRBV6-5 and TRBJ1-6; D uncertain. The CDR3 covers 15 residues. Trimming shortened V by 1 base and J by 11 bases, and 15 bases separated the two germline ends. CDR1 is MNHEY and CDR2 is SVGAGI in the germline V gene. The CDR3 is CASSYYGRPEAPLHF. The CDR3 DNA follows: TGTGCCAGCAGTTACTACGGGCGTCCGGAGGCACCCCTCCACTTT.

The chain carries TRBV10-3 and TRBJ2-2; a possible D gene is TRBD1 (5 bases). The germline gives CDR1 ENHRY, CDR2 SYGVKD. The CDR3 is 16 amino acids. The ends were cut back, 6 bases at V and 0 bases at J, with 14 bases in the middle. CDR3 in DNA: TGTGCCATCAGGGCGGACACTGAGCCGAACACCGGGGAGCTGTTTTTT. It specifies CAIRADTEPNTGELFF.

The chain is built from TRBV7-9 and TRBJ1-2, with D perhaps TRBD1 (5 bases). The V end lost 3 bases, the J end lost 2 bases, and 13 bases lay between the germline ends. The CDR3 contains 15 residues. Germline V gene lookup returns CDR1 SEHNR and CDR2 FQNEAQ (reference sequence). The CDR3 DNA reads as TGTGCCAGCAGCTTCCTGGGGGGGATCAACTATGGCTACACCTTC. Amino acid sequence: CASSFLGGINYGYTF.

In this sample, this clone turned up many times. The chain combines TRBV7-3 with TRBJ2-3, with 7 bases that match TRBD2. This CDR3 is built from 14 residues. Germline V gives CDR1 SGHTA, CDR2 FQGTGA. The trim removed 4 bases at V and 1 base at J, leaving 2 bases unmatched. CDR3 region: CASSSLAGTDTQYF. In DNA form, the CDR3 reads TGTGCCAGCAGCTCTCTAGCGGGCACAGATACGCAGTATTTT. Drawing the rest from reference TRBV7-3 and TRBJ2-3, the complete variable domain is GAGVSQTPSNKVTEKGKYVELRCDPISGHTALYWYRQSLGQGPEFLIYFQGTGAADDSGLPNDRFFAVRPEGSVSTLKIQRTERGDSAVYLCASSSLAGTDTQYFGPGTRLTVL.

V and J are TRBV4-1 and TRBJ1-3; D remains unclear. The CDR3 length is 17 residues. The V and J ends lost 4 bases and 0 bases respectively, with 16 bases between them. Germline values: CDR1 MGHRA, CDR2 YSYEKL. For the CDR3, the DNA is TGCGCCAGCAGCCTGATCCTCGGCGGCTACTCTGGAAACACCATATATTTT. Translating gives CASSLILGGYSGNTIYF.

V usage is TRBV5-1 and J usage is TRBJ1-3; 8 nucleotides align to TRBD1. This CDR3 region has 15 residues. The V and J ends lost 4 bases and 2 bases, in that order; junction bases with no gene match: 5. CDR1 and CDR2 from the germline V gene are SGHRS and YFSETQ. The CDR3 region has the DNA TGCGCCAGCAGCCCAGGGGGCGCCGCTGGAAACACCATATATTTT. This codes for CASSPGGAAGNTIYF. The full variable domain, in which reference TRBV5-1 and TRBJ1-3 provide the parts outside the CDR3, is KAGVTQTPRYLIKTRGQQVTLSCSPISGHRSVSWYQQTPGQGLQFLFEYFSETQRNKGNFPGRFSGRQFSNSRSEMNVSTLELGDSALYLCASSPGGAAGNTIYFGEGSWLTVV.

The chain is built from TRBV18 and TRBJ1-2; 8 bases match TRBD1. Per the germline V gene, CDR1 is KGHSH and CDR2 is LQKENI. This CDR3 has 15 residues. V gave up 6 bases and J gave up 6 bases; unmatched junction bases: 12. CDR3: CASSQPGGAGNGYTF. For the CDR3, the DNA is TGTGCCAGCTCCCAACCAGGGGGCGCTGGCAATGGCTACACCTTC.

This chain links TRBV9 with TRBJ2-3; tentatively, D is TRBD2 (5 bases). This CDR3 is 12 amino acids long. V shed 4 bases and J shed 6 bases, with 9 bases lying between them. From germline, CDR1 is SGDLS and CDR2 YYNGEE. CDR3 amino acids: CASSPTRDTQYF. In nucleotides, the CDR3 is TGTGCCAGCAGCCCTACTAGGGATACGCAGTATTTT. Complete variable domain (other parts from reference TRBV9 and TRBJ2-3): DSGVTQTPKHLITATGQRVTLRCSPRSGDLSVYWYQQSLDQGLQFLIQYYNGEERAKGNILERFSAQQFPDLHSELNLSSLELGDSALYFCASSPTRDTQYFGPGTRLTVL.

The genes are TRBV13 and TRBJ1-1, with a weak D call TRBD1 (6 bases). V was pared by 5 bases and J by 0 bases, with 13 bases between. In germline, CDR1 is PRHDT, CDR2 FYEKMQ (reference sequence). The CDR3 spans 15 residues. CDR3 in amino acids: CASSDQGLMNTEAFF. The CDR3 DNA sequence: TGTGCCAGCAGCGACCAGGGGTTAATGAACACTGAAGCTTTCTTT.

The chain uses TRBV5-4 and TRBJ2-5, with TRBD1 matching over 8 bases. The J call could be wrong; TRBJ2-7 is a better fit for the DNA end. The CDR3 is 14 amino acids. CDR1 and CDR2 from the germline V gene are SGHNT and YYREEE (reference sequence). The CDR3 loop reads CASRVDRGVDEQYF. As DNA, the CDR3 is TGTGCCAGCAGGGTTGACAGGGGAGTTGACGAGCAGTACTTC.

This clone was picked up a small number of times. The chain links TRBV30 to TRBJ2-7, with TRBD2 as a possible D gene (6 bases). V was clipped by 2 bases and J by 3 bases, with 11 bases between them. The CDR3 is made up of 13 amino acids. Germline CDR1 and CDR2: GTSNPN and SVGIG (reference sequence). CDR3 DNA: TGTGCCTGGAGTCGGGGAGGATTCTACGAGCAGTACTTC. It codes for CAWSRGGFYEQYF.

This rearrangement joins TRBV27 to TRBJ2-3; D is possibly TRBD2 (6 bases). Looked up from germline, CDR1 is MNHEY and CDR2 is SMNVEV (reference sequence). CDR3 length: 14 amino acids. V was trimmed by 3 bases and J by 9 bases, leaving 16 bases between them. This chain's CDR3 is CASSFGGGGGTQYF. CDR3 nucleotide sequence: TGTGCCAGCAGTTTTGGGGGAGGCGGAGGGACGCAGTATTTT.

V and J are TRBV19 and TRBJ1-5, with 8 bases that match TRBD1. Germline V gene data show CDR1 as LNHDA and CDR2 as SQIVND (reference sequence). The CDR3 spans 18 residues. Germline trimming cut 4 bases from V and 0 bases from J; bases unmatched to any gene: 11. This CDR3 reads CASSTGTGPLYSNQPQHF. CDR3 coding DNA: TGTGCCAGTAGTACCGGGACAGGCCCTCTATATAGCAATCAGCCCCAGCATTTT.

In its sample, this clone was seen once. This chain links TRBV7-2 with TRBJ2-1, with a tentative D call TRBD2 (6 bases). This CDR3 has 17 amino acids. Per germline, CDR1 SGHTA and CDR2 FQGNSA. Trimming shortened V by 1 base and J by 7 bases, and 20 bases separated the two germline ends. CDR3 loop: CASSLGAGGVLRNEQFF. As DNA, the CDR3 is TGTGCCAGCAGCTTAGGGGCGGGCGGGGTGCTTAGGAATGAGCAGTTCTTC.

The J gene is TRBJ2-1, the V gene TRBV19; D is possibly TRBD1 (5 bases). Germline V CDR1 and CDR2: LNHDA, SQIVND (reference sequence). Trimming left V 4 bases short and J 5 bases short, with 9 bases between. This CDR3 comprises 13 residues. Here the CDR3 reads CASSRGRNNEQFF. CDR3 DNA sequence: TGTGCCAGTAGTAGGGGCAGGAACAATGAGCAGTTCTTC.

The chain employs TRBV7-8 and TRBJ2-1; D not certain. The CDR3 sequence is 13 residues long. Trimming removed 0 bases at V and 4 bases at J, with 4 bases between. CDR1 is SGHVS and CDR2 is FQNEAQ in the germline V gene. The DNA for the CDR3 is TGTGCCAGCAGCTTAGCGCTATACAATGAGCAGTTCTTC. This encodes CASSLALYNEQFF.

The chain uses TRBV10-3 and TRBJ2-5; D might be TRBD1 (6 bases). Germline CDR1 is ENHRY and CDR2 is SYGVKD. This CDR3 has 13 amino acids. V was clipped by 6 bases and J by 5 bases, with 13 bases between them. The chain's CDR3 is CAIRRTALETQYF. The CDR3 bases are TGTGCCATCAGGAGGACAGCCCTTGAGACCCAGTACTTC.

The chain uses TRBV5-1 and TRBJ2-5; 8 bases match TRBD2. The V and J ends lost 4 bases and 5 bases, in that order; junction bases with no gene match: 4. Germline CDR1 and CDR2: SGHRS and YFSETQ. The CDR3 has 13 residues. The CDR3 loop reads CASSERGKETQYF. The CDR3 nucleotides read TGCGCCAGCAGCGAGCGGGGGAAGGAGACCCAGTACTTC.

This chain connects TRBV15 to TRBJ2-7; TRBD1 might be the D (6 bases). There are 15 residues in the CDR3. Per the germline V gene, CDR1 is LNHNV and CDR2 is YYDKDF (reference sequence). Between the trimmed V and J ends, which lost 4 bases and 0 bases, there was a span of 13 bases. For the CDR3, the DNA is TGTGCCACCAGCATAAACCGGGACATCTCCTACGAGCAGTACTTC. Protein product: CATSINRDISYEQYF.

The chain uses TRBV5-5 and TRBJ2-3; the match to TRBD1 covers 7 bases. The CDR3 runs 11 residues. V lost 7 bases and J lost 5; bases outside the gene matches: 1. Germline lookup yields CDR1 SGHKS and CDR2 YYEKEE (reference sequence). For the CDR3, the DNA is TGTGCCAGCGGACAGGTAGATACGCAGTATTTT. This translates into CASGQVDTQYF.

The chain is built from TRBV5-4 and TRBJ2-3, with 9 bases matching TRBD1. Trimming removed 4 bases from V and 5 bases from J; junction bases left unmatched: 11. The CDR3 extends over 16 amino acids. Germline V CDR1 and CDR2: SGHNT, YYREEE (reference sequence). CDR3 DNA sequence: TGTGCCAGCAGCCCAACCGGGACAGGGTCTTTAGATACGCAGTATTTT. Residues: CASSPTGTGSLDTQYF.

The chain is built from TRBV18 and TRBJ2-5; 10 bases align to TRBD1. The V and J ends lost 3 bases and 5 bases, in that order; junction bases with no gene match: 0. Per germline, CDR1 KGHSH and CDR2 LQKENI. The CDR3 has 13 amino acids. The CDR3 DNA sequence: TGTGCCAGCTCACCGGGACAGGGGGAGACCCAGTACTTC. The encoded protein is CASSPGQGETQYF.

The V gene is TRBV4-1, the J gene TRBJ1-2, with D maybe TRBD1 (6 bases). The germline V gene has CDR1 MGHRA and CDR2 YSYEKL. The CDR3 covers 16 residues. V lost 3 bases and J 8 bases, leaving 22 bases between the germline ends. The CDR3 protein is CASSQPSGQRKKGYTF. The CDR3 DNA reads as TGCGCCAGCAGCCAGCCCTCTGGACAGCGGAAAAAGGGCTACACCTTC.

This clone has a single count. Its ends do not fully match the called genes, so a read error is possible. The chain uses TRBV7-7 and TRBJ2-7; 9 bases align to TRBD1. CDR3 length: 15 amino acids. Germline V gene data show CDR1 as SSHAT and CDR2 as FNYEAQ (reference sequence). CDR3 bases: TGTGCTAGCAGTCCCCGGACAGGGGAATTCTACGAGCAGTACTTC. This gives the protein CASSPRTGEFYEQYF.

The chain joins TRBV2 to TRBJ1-2; 8 nucleotides match TRBD1. Looked up from germline, CDR1 is SNHLY and CDR2 is FYNNEI. After removal of 7 bases from V and 4 bases from J, the junction contained 11 bases not matched to a gene. The CDR3 runs to 15 residues. Written as DNA, the CDR3 is TGTGCCAGCACCGTTTATGCAGGGGGCGGCTATGGCTACACCTTC. Translated, it gives CASTVYAGGGYGYTF.

CDR3 DNA sequence: TGTGCCAGCTCACCGGGCCGGGGATCCACTGAAGCTTTCTTT. This gives the protein CASSPGRGSTEAFF. V gene TRBV18 combines with J gene TRBJ1-1, with no clear D. Germline values: CDR1 KGHSH, CDR2 LQKENI. The CDR3 is made up of 14 amino acids. Trimming left V 3 bases short and J 4 bases short, with 12 bases between.

The rearrangement joins TRBV4-1 to TRBJ1-1; D gene unclear. The length of the CDR3 is 15 residues. Germline CDR1 MGHRA, CDR2 YSYEKL. The V end was cut by 1 base, the J end by 1 base, with 10 bases between. The DNA of the CDR3 is TGCGCCAGCAGCCAAGTGCAGGCCTCGAACACTGAAGCTTTCTTT. Protein product: CASSQVQASNTEAFF.

The chain combines TRBV7-9 with TRBJ2-5; TRBD1 matches 9 bases. The DNA end is a closer match to TRBJ2-7, so the J assignment may be wrong. Germline-derived CDR1 and CDR2 are SEHNR and FQNEAQ (reference sequence). This CDR3 contains 15 residues. The CDR3 protein is CASKWGGTGQYEQYF. The CDR3 nucleotides read TGTGCCAGCAAATGGGGGGGGACAGGGCAGTACGAGCAGTACTTC.

The genes are TRBV28 and TRBJ2-3, with D perhaps TRBD2 (5 bases). The CDR3 consists of 14 residues. V was cut by 5 bases and J by 9 bases, with 18 bases left in between. CDR1 is MDHEN, CDR2 SYDVKM, per germline. The CDR3 region is CASSADWNRRTQYF. CDR3 DNA: TGTGCCAGCAGTGCGGACTGGAACCGTCGAACGCAGTATTTT.

The J gene is TRBJ1-4, the V gene TRBV5-1; D uncertain. CDR1 and CDR2 (germline): SGHRS, YFSETQ. V was cut by 4 bases and J by 8 bases, with 12 bases left in between. CDR3 size: 13 residues. The CDR3 sequence: CASSNREKEKLFF. CDR3 DNA sequence: TGCGCCAGCAGCAACCGGGAGAAAGAAAAACTGTTTTTT.